This T cell receptor beta chain appears in the sequencing data of a study of cytomegalovirus exposure and HLA in healthy donors. As for the study in general: The 100 to 150 validation repertoires and the roughly 700 first-cohort repertoires shared a platform, a later analysis reported. Regarding the study as a whole: CMV antigen specificity of a few CMV-associated chains was confirmed in vitro. Usually a TCR sequence was rare, but some public TCRs were found in many donors.

About this clone: Its antigen is as yet unknown.

V was trimmed by 0 bases and J by 8 bases, leaving 10 bases between them. CDR1 and CDR2 from the germline V gene are MNHNS and SASEGT. The CDR3 totals 14 residues. The repertoire was sequenced with immunoSEQ multiplex PCR; TCRdb's copy has only in-frame clones and lacks some. The repertoire holds 95,000 to 150,000 clones, with around 86% as singletons. The genes are TRBV6-1 and TRBJ1-4, with a weak D call TRBD1 (6 bases). Sequencing used PBMCs. This clonotype originated in a woman between 18 and 29 years old in good health and CMV-seronegative. The CDR3 sequence is CASSEAGAREKLFF. CDR3 DNA: TGTGCCAGCAGTGAAGCGGGGGCGAGGGAAAAACTGTTTTTT.